This entry lists 8 T cell receptor beta chains sequenced from one sample in a study of a mutant IDH1 vaccine in newly diagnosed glioma. Some clones are missing from TCRdb's copy, which holds only in-frame ones; the method was immunoSEQ multiplex PCR. Among 45,000 to 55,000 clones listed, just under 80% were seen once. The antigens of these receptors remain unknown. Time point given: week 5, during vaccination. It was 300 ug of mutant IDH1 20-mer peptide that made up each vaccine dose, given with topical imiquimod. The material sequenced was PBMCs, taken from a glioma patient whose treatment included an IDH1 peptide vaccine. All receptors derive from a woman aged 40-49 years with glioma.

This chain connects TRBV5-1 to TRBJ2-2, with TRBD1 identical over 10 bases. Germline lookup yields CDR1 SGHRS and CDR2 YFSETQ. With V trimmed by 0 bases and J by 8 bases, 4 bases remained unmatched. The CDR3 has 15 residues. As DNA, the CDR3 is TGCGCCAGCAGCTTGGGACAGGGGGCCTCTGGGGAGCTGTTTTTT. Translating it yields CASSLGQGASGELFF.

The chain carries TRBV5-1 and TRBJ1-1; D is uncertain. CDR3 length equals 15 residues. Germline values: CDR1 SGHRS, CDR2 YFSETQ. The V and J ends lost 3 bases and 1 base respectively, with 13 bases between them. The CDR3 loop is CASSSLNWGNTEAFF. The CDR3 DNA reads TGCGCCAGCAGCTCCCTAAATTGGGGGAACACTGAAGCTTTCTTT.

The chain is built from TRBV9 and TRBJ1-4; 9 nucleotides match TRBD1. Looked up from germline, CDR1 is SGDLS and CDR2 is YYNGEE. The V segment lost 3 bases and the J segment 4 bases; nucleotides outside the gene matches: 4. This CDR3 contains 15 residues. As DNA, the CDR3 is TGTGCCAGCAGCGACGGGACAGGGCTTAATGAAAAACTGTTTTTT. This translates into CASSDGTGLNEKLFF.

This clone was picked up a small number of times. The chain is built from TRBV6-1 and TRBJ1-1; no definite D call. The CDR3 extends over 16 amino acids. Trimming cost V 0 bases and J 1 base, with 12 bases left between them. CDR1 MNHNS and CDR2 SASEGT come from the germline V gene. CDR3 sequence reads: CASSEAGHRPNTEAFF. CDR3 in DNA: TGTGCCAGCAGTGAAGCTGGTCACAGACCGAACACTGAAGCTTTCTTT.

This chain connects TRBV18 to TRBJ1-1; D unresolved. V lost 3 bases and J lost 2, with 16 bases in between. The CDR3 runs 16 residues. Germline CDR1 reads KGHSH; CDR2 reads LQKENI. In DNA form, the CDR3 reads TGTGCCAGCTCACCTAGGGCCGGAGCCCTTAACACTGAAGCTTTCTTT. Translation gives CASSPRAGALNTEAFF.

The chain couples TRBV5-1 to TRBJ2-5; TRBD2 aligns across 7 bases. The V segment lost 4 bases and the J segment 4 bases; nucleotides outside the gene matches: 4. In germline, CDR1 is SGHRS, CDR2 YFSETQ. The CDR3 length is 13 residues. DNA of the CDR3: TGCGCCAGCAGCGTCACGGGGGGAGAGACCCAGTACTTC. This codes for CASSVTGGETQYF.

The rearrangement links TRBV18 to TRBJ1-3; TRBD1 matches at 7 bases. With V trimmed by 3 bases and J by 0 bases, 8 bases remained unmatched. This CDR3 has 17 residues. The germline V gene encodes CDR1 KGHSH and CDR2 LQKENI. CDR3 coding DNA: TGTGCCAGCTCACCTTCTGGACAGGCCCACTCTGGAAACACCATATATTTT. Translation: CASSPSGQAHSGNTIYF.

The CDR3 here is CASSSPGRDTQYF. The CDR3 coding sequence is TGTGCCAGCAGTTCGCCAGGGAGGGATACGCAGTATTTT. The V gene is TRBV6-5, the J gene TRBJ2-3; a weak D match, TRBD2 (6 bases). The germline CDR1 and CDR2 sequences are MNHEY and SVGAGI. CDR3 length: 13 residues. Trimming left V 4 bases short and J 6 bases short, with 11 bases between.